Each of the 18 T cell receptor beta chains below was sequenced from the same sample in a study of Ad26.COV2.S vaccination and SARS-CoV-2 variants (dated by TCRdb to the early 2020s). The treatment or condition label of this sample denotes: 15 to 20 received Ad26.COV2.S at low or high dose, single or two shots; roughly five received placebo; per-sample allocation not given. For vaccine and placebo recipients, the sequenced repertoires came from samples collected on day 63 after the first injection. Library preparation employed the immunoSEQ multiplex PCR assay. This is the immuneACCESS table as TCRdb keeps it, with only in-frame sequences that have V and J called. A part of the clones is gone; compared with another copy, unresolved V genes explain less than half, and the rest is unexplained. Recorded for this sample are about 370,000 clones; 70% to 90% of them occurred a single time. The ten largest make up about 1.9% of the sample.

This specimen was peripheral blood, taken in a trial of Ad26.COV2.S vaccine versus placebo. All receptors come from a person between 18 and 59 years old who received the Ad26.COV2.S COVID-19 vaccine or a placebo.

This chain connects TRBV28 to TRBJ1-2; 7 bases align to TRBD1. Germline V CDR1 and CDR2: MDHEN, SYDVKM. The V gene end was trimmed by 5 bases and the J gene end by 4 bases; junction bases not matched to a gene: 7. The CDR3 contains 14 residues. The CDR3 reads CASSPTGRAYGYTF. DNA of the CDR3: TGTGCCAGCAGTCCGACAGGGAGGGCCTATGGCTACACCTTC.

This chain links TRBV15 with TRBJ2-1; D remains unclear. The CDR3 runs 13 residues. The germline V and J ends were trimmed by 0 bases and 8 bases, with 8 bases remaining between them. Germline V gene data show CDR1 as LNHNV and CDR2 as YYDKDF (reference sequence). The CDR3 is CATSRDVADEQFF. DNA for the CDR3: TGTGCCACCAGCAGAGATGTTGCGGATGAGCAGTTCTTC.

V is TRBV11-3 and J is TRBJ1-1; 11 bases map to TRBD1. The CDR3 is made up of 15 amino acids. J was trimmed by 5 bases and V by 5 bases; bases with no gene match: 7. From germline, CDR1 is SGHNT and CDR2 YENEEA. CDR3 bases: TGTGCCAGCAGCCCCGGGACAGGGGGAGGTACTGAAGCTTTCTTT. This sequence encodes CASSPGTGGGTEAFF.

The chain combines TRBV6-2 or TRBV6-3 with TRBJ2-1; 16 bases agree with TRBD2. Per the germline V gene, CDR1 is MNHEY and CDR2 is SVGEGT. This CDR3 spans 18 amino acids. Trimming took 5 bases from V and 3 from J; bases not matched to a gene: 7. Written as DNA, the CDR3 is TGTGCCAGCAGTGGGAGGGGACTAGCGGGAGGGCTCTACAATGAGCAGTTCTTC. Protein: CASSGRGLAGGLYNEQFF.

This chain joins TRBV5-4 and TRBJ2-4; D gene unclear. This CDR3 contains 16 residues. V dropped 1 base and J dropped 0 bases, with 11 bases sitting between them. From germline, CDR1 is SGHNT and CDR2 YYREEE (reference sequence). CDR3 DNA sequence: TGTGCCAGCAGCTTGAACTCTCCGGGAGCCAAAAACATTCAGTACTTC. This translates into CASSLNSPGAKNIQYF.

Concerning this clone itself: The same CDR3 arises from other DNA sequences in this sample as well. This chain links TRBV19 with TRBJ1-5, with D tentatively TRBD1 (5 bases). Germline-derived CDR1 and CDR2 are LNHDA and SQIVND (reference sequence). The CDR3 length is 14 residues. The ends were cut back, 2 bases at V and 1 base at J, with 6 bases in the middle. The CDR3 reads CASSIQGSNQPQHF. The CDR3 bases are TGTGCCAGTAGTATACAGGGAAGCAATCAGCCCCAGCATTTT.

The count of this clone is one. The genes are TRBV24-1 and TRBJ2-6, with a weak D call TRBD1 (5 bases). The CDR3 spans 16 residues. Germline values: CDR1 KGHDR, CDR2 SFDVKD. The ends were cut back, 1 base at V and 4 bases at J, with 10 bases in the middle. CDR3 loop: CATSDLRAGGANVLTF. CDR3 sequence (DNA): TGTGCCACCAGTGATTTACGGGCAGGGGGGGCCAACGTCCTGACTTTC.

The V gene is TRBV5-4, the J gene TRBJ1-6, with D perhaps TRBD1 (6 bases). CDR3 size: 16 residues. Germline CDR1 reads SGHNT; CDR2 reads YYREEE (reference sequence). Deletions cut 1 base from V and 7 bases from J, with 15 bases between. CDR3 nucleotide sequence: TGTGCCAGCAGCTTGAGAGGAGGGGGATTAAATTCACCCCTCCACTTT. Its protein product is CASSLRGGGLNSPLHF.

This clone was seen a single time. J is TRBJ2-1 and V is TRBV3-1 (or the pseudogene TRBV3-2); 8 bases agree with TRBD2. V dropped 1 base and J dropped 6; count of bases not matched to a gene: 2. CDR1 is LGHDT and CDR2 is YNNKEL in the germline V gene (reference sequence). CDR3 length: 14 amino acids. The CDR3 loop reads CASSQAGGVNEQFF. CDR3 in DNA: TGTGCCAGCAGCCAAGCGGGGGGGGTCAATGAGCAGTTCTTC.

The chain has TRBV27 and TRBJ1-5; D remains ambiguous. Trimming left V 7 bases short and J 0 bases short, with 10 bases between. Germline lookup yields CDR1 MNHEY and CDR2 SMNVEV (reference sequence). CDR3 length equals 14 residues. This CDR3 is CASKDQYSNQPQHF. The CDR3 DNA is TGTGCCAGCAAAGACCAATATAGCAATCAGCCCCAGCATTTT.

The chain has TRBV6-5 and TRBJ1-6, with D perhaps matching TRBD1 (5 bases). CDR1 and CDR2 (germline): MNHEY, SVGAGI. The length of the CDR3 is 12 residues. The V and J ends lost 0 bases and 17 bases respectively, with 11 bases between them. CDR3 protein: CASSYSEGLIHF. In nucleotides, the CDR3 is TGTGCCAGCAGTTACTCCGAGGGGCTCATCCACTTT.

This chain connects TRBV5-6 to TRBJ1-6; the D is unclear. The V and J ends lost 1 base and 9 bases respectively, with 14 bases between them. This CDR3 region has 15 residues. The germline V gene encodes CDR1 SGHDT and CDR2 YYEEEE. This CDR3 reads CASSLNFPGVSPLHF. The CDR3 DNA follows: TGTGCCAGCAGCTTGAATTTCCCAGGTGTTTCACCCCTCCACTTT.

The genes are TRBV11-1 and TRBJ1-1; TRBD1 matches 12 bases. CDR1 and CDR2 (germline): SGHAT, FQDESV (reference sequence). V dropped 5 bases and J dropped 7; count of bases not matched to a gene: 11. This CDR3 is 16 amino acids long. Written as DNA, the CDR3 is TGTGCCAGCAGCCAAGCCGGGACAGGGGGCCAGTATGAAGCTTTCTTT. The encoded protein is CASSQAGTGGQYEAFF.

The J gene is TRBJ2-7, the V gene TRBV6-2 or TRBV6-3; D might be TRBD2 (6 bases). The CDR3 is 14 amino acids. Germline CDR1 MNHEY, CDR2 SVGEGT. Trimming left V 5 bases short and J 3 bases short, with 14 bases between. CDR3 sequence (DNA): TGTGCCAGCAGTACCCCGGACTACCACTACGAGCAGTACTTC. Residues: CASSTPDYHYEQYF.

The chain links TRBV19 to TRBJ1-5; 9 positions agree with TRBD1. Germline CDR1 is LNHDA and CDR2 is SQIVND (reference sequence). The J segment lost 7 bases and the V segment lost 0 bases, leaving 7 bases of the junction unmatched. There are 16 residues in the CDR3. The CDR3 nucleotides read TGTGCCAGTAGTATAGATCGGGGACAGGGTGGACAGCCCCAGCATTTT. Encoded protein: CASSIDRGQGGQPQHF.

The chain uses TRBV29-1 and TRBJ1-2; D ambiguous. The CDR3 sequence is 11 residues long. Germline V gives CDR1 SQVTM, CDR2 ANQGSEA. V dropped 6 bases and J dropped 4 bases, with 9 bases sitting between them. The chain's CDR3 is CSVTSSYGYTF. The CDR3 DNA is TGCAGCGTCACGTCTAGCTATGGCTACACCTTC.

This sequence joins TRBV6-1 and TRBJ1-5; tentatively, D is TRBD1 (5 bases). This CDR3 has 16 residues. V lost 0 bases to trimming and J lost 7 bases, with 16 bases between them. The germline CDR1 and CDR2 sequences are MNHNS and SASEGT. CDR3 DNA sequence: TGTGCCAGCAGTGAAGCGTCCCAGGGAGGAGGACAGCCCCAGCATTTT. Amino acids: CASSEASQGGGQPQHF.

The chain carries TRBV19 and TRBJ1-5; D gene unclear. The CDR3 is 14 residues long. Deletions cut 2 bases from V and 4 bases from J, with 9 bases between. Per germline, CDR1 LNHDA and CDR2 SQIVND (reference sequence). The CDR3, as DNA: TGTGCCAGTAGTATAATCTGGGGAAATCAGCCCCAGCATTTT. The encoded protein is CASSIIWGNQPQHF.